The rows below give T cell receptor beta chains drawn from one sample of a study of blood T cell repertoires in COVID-19. Libraries were prepared by immunoSEQ multiplex PCR; TCRdb keeps only in-frame clonotypes and omits some of them. The data contain around 78,000 clones, around 76% of them seen just once; the ten biggest clones take up approximately 19%. The sequenced sample consisted of peripheral blood. These receptors were taken from a human donor in a cohort sampled during active COVID-19. Each CDR3 is given with its conserved first and last residue. A D gene is named only where the DNA matches it firmly. Clone size is not always given. Where it is, it says once, few, many or a class for expanded clones.

CDR3aa	CDR3nt	j_gene	v_gene	d_gene	abundance
CASSPPLGGQETQYF	TGTGCCAGCAGCCCCCCCCTGGGGGGCCAAGAGACCCAGTACTTC	TRBJ2-5	TRBV7-9	NA	NA
CASRNPGSNQPQHF	TGTGCCAGCCGTAACCCAGGGAGCAATCAGCCCCAGCATTTT	TRBJ1-5	TRBV6-5	NA	NA
CASSYSRYEQYF	TGTGCCAGCAGTTACTCGCGGTACGAGCAGTACTTC	TRBJ2-7	TRBV6-6	NA	NA
CASSSSGIGTQYF	TGTGCCAGCAGTAGTTCGGGGATAGGGACCCAGTACTTC	TRBJ2-5	TRBV27	NA	NA
CASSLQGREADTQYF	TGTGCCAGCAGTCTCCAGGGGCGCGAGGCAGATACGCAGTATTTT	TRBJ2-3	TRBV7-3	NA	NA
CASSSYGGAGQPQHF	TGTGCCAGTAGTTCTTATGGGGGAGCGGGTCAGCCCCAGCATTTT	TRBJ1-5	TRBV19	NA	NA
CASSLGRSRPQHF	TGTGCCAGCAGTTTGGGGAGGTCTCGGCCCCAGCATTTT	TRBJ1-5	TRBV27	NA	hyperexpanded
CASSATDGNSPLHF	TGTGCCAGCAGCGCGACAGATGGGAATTCACCCCTCCACTTT	TRBJ1-6	TRBV7-8	NA	NA
CASSLPPGQSINYGYTF	TGTGCCAGCAGCCTGCCACCGGGACAGTCAATTAACTATGGCTACACCTTC	TRBJ1-2	TRBV5-8	TRBD1	NA
CASSEDRSGQYF	TGTGCCAGCTCAGAGGACAGGAGCGGGCAGTACTTC	TRBJ2-7	TRBV18	TRBD1	NA
CASSLGQGREKLFF	TGCGCCAGCAGCTTGGGACAGGGGCGCGAAAAACTGTTTTTT	TRBJ1-4	TRBV5-1	TRBD1	few
CASSPRTGTGNTIYF	TGTGCCAGCAGCCCTAGGACAGGGACAGGAAACACCATATATTTT	TRBJ1-3	TRBV9	TRBD1	NA
CASSFPTAVGQPQHF	TGTGCCAGCAGTTTCCCGACAGCAGTCGGTCAGCCCCAGCATTTT	TRBJ1-5	TRBV28	NA	NA
CASSLRTGSYEQYF	TGCGCCAGCAGCTTACGGACAGGTTCTTACGAGCAGTACTTC	TRBJ2-7	TRBV5-1	TRBD1	NA
CASSRGVDRGNSPLHF	TGTGCCAGTAGTCGGGGGGTCGACAGGGGGAATTCACCCCTCCACTTT	TRBJ1-6	TRBV19	TRBD1	NA
CASSFGGRTNEQFF	TGTGCCAGTAGTTTCGGGGGGAGGACCAATGAGCAGTTCTTC	TRBJ2-1	TRBV19	TRBD2	NA
CASGLQGLADTQYF	TGTGCTAGTGGTTTACAAGGACTAGCAGATACGCAGTATTTT	TRBJ2-3	TRBV12-5	TRBD2	NA